This T cell receptor (beta chain) was documented in a study of shared clonotypes between healthy human individuals (dated by TCRdb to 2019 to 2021). A note on the overall study: The cohort included a few men and a couple of women between 18 and 49 years of age. To increase sequencing depth and limit assay-specific biases, different laboratories used diverse techniques to prepare libraries and sequence TCR repertoires. Between about 0.94 and 10 billion PBMCs per donor were obtained by leukapheresis. To estimate repertoire size and how much clonotype sharing occurs between individuals, the study deeply sequenced the blood TCR repertoires of roughly 5 healthy adults. For each donor, CD4 naive and CD4 memory were each given three plates, CD8 naive was given two plates, and CD8 memory was given one plate. The investigation overall reported the following: When several donors were compared, the shared fraction of clonotypes was around 4.6% for naive CD4, approximately 3.3% for naive CD8, 2.3% for memory CD4, and less than 0.45% for memory CD8. Because the study included a small number of donors, the genetic and exposure-history diversity represented was limited. Sampling was restricted to blood, and TCR repertoires in tissue are likely to differ from TCR repertoires in blood. Larger estimated clonotype richness was generally found for naive subsets than for memory subsets. Compared with non-shared clonotypes, the clonotypes found in all four sorted-subset donors had higher generation probabilities. Incomplete sequencing was indicated by rarefaction of sorted-subset datasets, despite the large sequencing depth. Pairwise subsampling indicated that sequencing depth was expected to affect the degree of clonotype sharing among donors.

Using the deep immunoSEQ assay, multiplex PCR amplified TCR CDR3 regions from genomic DNA. Extracted genomic DNA from each cell subset was distributed evenly across all wells of several immunoSEQ 96-well plates, and each plate was treated as a replicate. For sorted subsets, roughly 200 ng of genomic DNA, equivalent to 30,000 or so T cell genomes, went into each replicate PCR. Purified libraries were measured with a Qubit 3.0 fluorometer, size-checked on a Bioanalyzer 2100, and measured again with the KAPA Library Quantification kit. A separate single-read 150-cycle Illumina NextSeq 550 flow cell was used to sequence each immunoSEQ 96-well plate. As for the authors' bioinformatics: The immunoSEQ output contained only junctional sequences without quality scores, so filtering could not match that applied to full-length reads. Sequences were annotated with PyIR, a Python wrapper for IgBLAST v1.9, using IMGT germline references to assign V/J genes and CDR3. Reads with weak V/J assignments (E-value above 1e-6), missing CDR3, stop codons, out-of-frame junctions, or ambiguous translated residues were removed. V3J clonotypes were defined as sequences sharing an identical inferred V gene, J gene, and CDR3 amino acid sequence. Percentage overlap between repertoires was calculated by dividing the number of shared unique clonotypes by the size of the smaller repertoire. Repertoire richness was assessed with RTK rarefaction, the Chao1 estimator, and Recon v2.1 estimates of unobserved clonotypes. OLGA was used to compute generation probabilities for all TCRbeta clonotypes that the gDNA method yielded from four donors. TCRdb stores this immuneACCESS table with in-frame sequences only. Part of the clones is absent; in the studies checked, under half of the shortfall reflects unresolved V genes, and no reason is known for the rest. That table is the source of V, J and clone size, and D and trimming were worked out from the DNA. Here the sample has 1.5 million to 2.5 million clones; around 96% occur a single time. The top ten clonotypes cover 1.2% of the sample.

On this clone: This clone's antigen is unknown. Per-nucleotide qualities are absent, and no much larger clonotype sits a single base away. The sample has other DNA sequences that encode this CDR3 too.

CD8 naive samples consisted of CD45RO-negative cells that were positively selected for CCR7, yielding a CD45RA+CCR7+ population without TemRA cells. Donors were healthy HIV-negative adults with no recently reported acute infections or vaccinations. Only Caucasian adults living in Nashville, Tennessee, USA were represented among the donors. Blood was collected by leukapheresis, and PBMCs were isolated by Ficoll-Histopaque density gradient centrifugation and then cryopreserved in liquid nitrogen vapor phase. Purity and quantity of every magnetically sorted T cell population were checked by analytical flow cytometry. Each sorted fraction had its genomic DNA isolated and then quantified by UV absorbance on a Nanodrop 2000c. The sequenced sample was naive CD8+ T cells sorted from blood. The sample's cell subset or site label, decoded: CD45RA+CCR7+. The clonotype was recovered from a man aged 18 to 29 in good health.

The CDR3 loop reads CASSQRLDQPQHF. The base sequence is TGCGCCAGCAGCCAACGACTGGATCAGCCCCAGCATTTT. The receptor chain draws on TRBV4-1 and TRBJ1-5; no D segment can be confidently identified. CDR1 and CDR2 are drawn from the germline V gene: MGHRA, YSYEKL. V sheds 2 bases and J sheds 5 bases, leaving 7 bases between their ends. Including the terminal cysteine and phenylalanine, the CDR3 comprises 13 residues. Only the CDR3 DNA is retained, 39 bases long and in frame from the first base.